This T cell receptor beta chain was sequenced for a study of blood T cell repertoires in COVID-19. The overall study: Sites across the United States, Italy and Spain contributed samples from acute and convalescent COVID-19. Nucleic acid was either cDNA or gDNA, and it came from T cells, B-cell-depleted T cells, or PBMCs.

Original methodology: By means of reference gene primer amplification, nucleated cell counts were estimated. Measured with immunoSEQ multiplex PCR; TCRdb has only the in-frame clones, and not every one. That table gives V, J and clone size, and the DNA gave D and trimming. The sample lists some 89,000 clones, just under 90% seen once, with less than 20% in the top ten. The germline V and J ends were trimmed by 0 bases and 6 bases, with 8 bases remaining between them. Germline loops: CDR1 LGHNA, CDR2 YSLEER. This CDR3 is 14 amino acids long. The sequence was obtained from a human donor in a cohort sampled during active COVID-19. The chain carries TRBV4-3 and TRBJ2-2; possible D gene TRBD1, 5 bases. Sequencing input: peripheral blood. The chain's CDR3 is CASSQEQASGELFF. CDR3 in DNA: TGCGCCAGCAGCCAAGAACAGGCTTCCGGGGAGCTGTTTTTT.